These 21 T cell receptor beta chains originate from one sample sequenced in a study of T-cell memory formation after mild COVID-19. TCRdb redid the calling of the 5' RACE reads with MiXCR, one entry per CDR3 protein. The table shows around 510,000 distinct CDR3 sequences, with less than 25% occurring only once. The specimen was PBMCs or a T cell subset sorted from them (not recorded which). The source of these receptors is an adult woman who had mild COVID-19 (a few samples of this study predate the infection). Cell type and time point are not known.

The rearrangement links TRBV7-9 to TRBJ2-7; tentatively, D is TRBD2 (5 bases). V was shortened by 1 base and J by 7 bases, with 17 bases between the two germline ends. The germline V gene encodes CDR1 SEHNR and CDR2 FQNEAQ (reference sequence). CDR3 length equals 15 residues. The CDR3 sequence is CASSLVEGLTREQYF. The CDR3 nucleotides read TGTGCCAGCAGCTTAGTTGAGGGCCTTACTAGGGAGCAGTACTTC.

This clonotype was observed a handful of times. This sequence joins TRBV7-6 and TRBJ1-5; the D gene is possibly TRBD1 (5 bases). Germline CDR1 SGHVS, CDR2 FNYEAQ. V was cut by 5 bases and J by 1 base, with 9 bases left in between. This CDR3 region has 14 residues. The CDR3 loop is CASSHRQSNQPQHF. In DNA, the CDR3 is TGTGCCAGCAGCCACAGACAGAGCAATCAGCCCCAGCATTTT.

The J gene is TRBJ1-1, the V gene TRBV20-1, with unresolved D. Per the germline V gene, CDR1 is DFQATT and CDR2 is SNEGSKA (reference sequence). The CDR3 runs to 13 residues. Trimming took off 5 bases at V and 4 bases at J, with 14 bases between the two ends. Here the CDR3 DNA reads TGCAGTGCTTTCGCTCGGGGAGGCACTGAAGCTTTCTTT. This translates into CSAFARGGTEAFF.

This clonotype occurred a few times. The chain combines TRBV5-4 with TRBJ2-3, with 10 bases lining up with TRBD2. The germline V gene has CDR1 SGHNT and CDR2 YYREEE (reference sequence). Trimming removed 4 bases from V and 5 bases from J; junction bases left unmatched: 10. The CDR3 totals 16 residues. The CDR3 nucleotides read TGTGCCAGCAGCCCCGCTAGCGGGGGCCAGGGAGATACGCAGTATTTT. This encodes CASSPASGGQGDTQYF. The complete variable domain, with remaining parts taken from reference TRBV5-4 and TRBJ2-3, reads ETGVTQSPTHLIKTRGQQVTLRCSSQSGHNTVSWYQQALGQGPQFIFQYYREEENGRGNFPPRFSGLQFPNYSSELNVNALELDDSALYLCASSPASGGQGDTQYFGPGTRLTVL.

A few counts support this clonotype. The chain uses TRBV11-1 and TRBJ1-2; the D gene is possibly TRBD1 (6 bases). Trimming left V 5 bases short and J 5 bases short, with 18 bases between. The CDR3 extends over 15 amino acids. Looked up from germline, CDR1 is SGHAT and CDR2 is FQDESV (reference sequence). CDR3 sequence reads: CASSQTTGTPYGYTF. Here the CDR3 DNA reads TGTGCCAGCAGCCAGACGACAGGTACCCCTTATGGCTACACCTTC.

The chain carries TRBV6-2 or TRBV6-3 and TRBJ1-3, with TRBD1 matching 7 bases. The V gene end was trimmed by 4 bases and the J gene end by 0 bases; junction bases not matched to a gene: 6. The CDR3 runs to 16 residues. Germline CDR1 is MNHEY and CDR2 is SVGEGT. CDR3 coding DNA: TGTGCCAGCAGTTCCGGGACAGTCCTCTCTGGAAACACCATATATTTT. Protein: CASSSGTVLSGNTIYF.

The rearrangement joins TRBV4-2 to TRBJ1-2; D not resolved. CDR3 length equals 16 residues. Germline lookup yields CDR1 LGHNA and CDR2 YNFKEQ. The V and J ends lost 0 bases and 8 bases respectively, with 19 bases between them. The chain's CDR3 is CASSQDTGSALLGYTF. In DNA form, the CDR3 reads TGTGCCAGCAGCCAAGATACGGGGTCGGCCCTCCTCGGCTACACCTTC.

V is TRBV4-2 and J is TRBJ1-3, with D tentatively TRBD1 (6 bases). Trimming stripped 2 bases from V and 4 bases from J, with 12 bases between. The CDR3 consists of 15 residues. In germline, CDR1 is LGHNA, CDR2 YNFKEQ. Here the CDR3 reads CASSQPGHRGNTIYF. The CDR3 DNA is TGTGCCAGCAGCCAACCGGGACACCGCGGAAACACCATATATTTT.

This clonotype was picked up a small number of times. The chain uses TRBV9 and TRBJ2-7; D remains unclear. V was clipped by 0 bases and J by 3 bases, with 10 bases between them. Per germline, CDR1 SGDLS and CDR2 YYNGEE. The CDR3 is made up of 14 amino acids. The CDR3 DNA follows: TGTGCCAGCAGCGTAGAAGCTAGGAACTACGAGCAGTACTTC. Protein: CASSVEARNYEQYF.

J is TRBJ2-2 and V is TRBV20-1, with a possible D match to TRBD2 (6 bases). The ends were cut back, 0 bases at V and 7 bases at J, with 12 bases in the middle. The germline CDR1 and CDR2 sequences are DFQATT and SNEGSKA (reference sequence). This CDR3 has 14 amino acids. CDR3 DNA: TGCAGTGCTAGAGAGCGGGGATCCAGCGGGGAGCTGTTTTTT. Translation gives CSARERGSSGELFF.

In this sample, this clonotype turned up a few times. Here the CDR3 reads CASSRDRGGYTF. The CDR3 coding sequence is TGTGCCAGCAGCCGGGACAGGGGAGGCTACACCTTC. The chain recombines TRBV9 with TRBJ1-2; 10 bases agree with TRBD1. Germline CDR1 SGDLS, CDR2 YYNGEE. Trimming removed 4 bases from V and 8 bases from J; junction bases left unmatched: 2. The CDR3 covers 12 residues.

The chain employs TRBV7-3 and TRBJ2-1, with a possible D match to TRBD2 (7 bases). V lost 5 bases and J 4 bases, leaving 21 bases between the germline ends. Germline V lookup: CDR1 SGHTA, CDR2 FQGTGA. The CDR3 has 17 amino acids. Here the CDR3 reads CASSPTALGRGYNEQFF. CDR3 in DNA: TGTGCCAGCAGCCCCACGGCCTTGGGGAGGGGGTACAATGAGCAGTTCTTC.

This clonotype was seen a few times. V usage is TRBV28 and J usage is TRBJ2-3, with TRBD1 as a possible D gene (5 bases). The CDR3 runs 15 residues. The ends were cut back, 4 bases at V and 3 bases at J, with 14 bases in the middle. Germline V CDR1 and CDR2: MDHEN, SYDVKM. The CDR3 region has the DNA TGTGCCAGCAGTTCCCGGGCAAAGGGGACAGATACGCAGTATTTT. Its protein is CASSSRAKGTDTQYF.

The chain combines TRBV29-1 with TRBJ2-3; 7 nucleotides agree with TRBD2. V lost 2 bases and J lost 1; bases outside the gene matches: 3. The germline gives CDR1 SQVTM, CDR2 ANQGSEA. The CDR3 length is 14 residues. This CDR3 is CSVEQGGGTDTQYF. The CDR3 coding sequence is TGCAGCGTTGAACAGGGAGGGGGCACAGATACGCAGTATTTT.

This clonotype was counted between two and nine times. V usage is TRBV24-1 and J usage is TRBJ2-3; a weak D match, TRBD2 (6 bases). The CDR3 has 16 residues. The germline V and J ends were trimmed by 3 bases and 2 bases, with 14 bases remaining between them. Germline V gene lookup returns CDR1 KGHDR and CDR2 SFDVKD. This chain's CDR3 is CATSDTHRDFTDTQYF. As DNA, the CDR3 is TGTGCCACCAGTGATACCCACCGGGACTTCACAGATACGCAGTATTTT.

This chain links TRBV5-5 with TRBJ1-1; D remains unclear. In germline, CDR1 is SGHKS, CDR2 YYEKEE (reference sequence). The CDR3 totals 14 residues. Trimming stripped 4 bases from V and 2 bases from J, with 12 bases between. The CDR3 region is CASSEQVVNTEAFF. CDR3 sequence (DNA): TGTGCCAGCAGCGAACAAGTCGTAAACACTGAAGCTTTCTTT.

This chain joins TRBV30 and TRBJ1-6, with D unresolved. With 3 bases removed from V and 6 bases from J, the gap between germline ends came to 6 bases. The CDR3 is made up of 12 amino acids. The germline V gene encodes CDR1 GTSNPN and CDR2 SVGIG (reference sequence). The CDR3 DNA reads as TGTGCCTGGAGGTGGGTTAATTCACCCCTCCACTTT. It codes for CAWRWVNSPLHF.

This clonotype occurred a few times. The chain carries TRBV4-1 and TRBJ2-1; D gene uncertain. The germline V gene has CDR1 MGHRA and CDR2 YSYEKL. V was cut by 1 base and J by 6 bases, with 10 bases left in between. CDR3 length equals 14 residues. The CDR3 nucleotides are TGCGCCAGCAGCCAAGGGAAAGGTGGCAATGAGCAGTTCTTC. Amino acid sequence: CASSQGKGGNEQFF.

This clonotype was counted only a few times. The chain uses TRBV7-2 and TRBJ1-3, with a weak D call TRBD1 (5 bases). There are 15 residues in the CDR3. From germline, CDR1 is SGHTA and CDR2 FQGNSA. Trimming removed 7 bases from V and 0 bases from J, with 13 bases in between. CDR3 bases: TGTGCCAGCAAATGGGGGGGAACCTCTGGAAACACCATATATTTT. It encodes CASKWGGTSGNTIYF.

This clonotype occurred once. The rearrangement joins TRBV5-5 to TRBJ1-1; possible D gene TRBD1, 5 bases. The germline gives CDR1 SGHKS, CDR2 YYEKEE (reference sequence). This CDR3 region has 16 residues. The V end was cut by 5 bases, the J end by 1 base, with 18 bases between. The CDR3 nucleotides read TGTGCCAGCAGGGCTTGGGGCGGGACTTCGAACACTGAAGCTTTCTTT. Translated, it gives CASRAWGGTSNTEAFF.

This sequence joins TRBV13 and TRBJ2-3, with a weak D call TRBD2 (6 bases). This CDR3 is 15 amino acids long. Per germline, CDR1 PRHDT and CDR2 FYEKMQ (reference sequence). The V end lost 2 bases, the J end lost 6 bases, and 15 bases lay between the germline ends. The CDR3 protein is CASSLTSGGYDTQYF. DNA of the CDR3: TGTGCCAGCAGCTTAACGTCCGGGGGATACGATACGCAGTATTTT.